This entry lists 32 T cell receptor beta chains sequenced from one sample in a study of blood T cell repertoires in COVID-19 (dated by TCRdb to 2020 to 2021). The library was built by means of the immunoSEQ multiplex PCR assay. TCRdb provides this immuneACCESS table in a form limited to in-frame rearrangements. Some clones are lacking; in checked studies, under half of them reflect an unresolved V gene, and why the rest are absent is not known. The sample table lists roughly 670,000 clones, 85% to 90% of them with a count of one. Of the sample, over 0.2% is held by the ten largest clones. Sequencing was performed on peripheral blood. The receptors shown here come from a woman between 18 and 30 years old with acute or convalescent COVID-19.

J is TRBJ1-3 and V is TRBV4-1, with a weak D call TRBD1 (5 bases). This CDR3 has 16 residues. In germline, CDR1 is MGHRA, CDR2 YSYEKL. The germline V and J ends were trimmed by 0 bases and 1 base, with 10 bases remaining between them. CDR3 in amino acids: CASSQEDTGSGNTIYF. The CDR3 bases are TGCGCCAGCAGCCAAGAGGATACAGGTTCTGGAAACACCATATATTTT.

The chain links TRBV4-1 to TRBJ2-5; D is possibly TRBD1 (6 bases). CDR3 length equals 16 residues. Germline V gives CDR1 MGHRA, CDR2 YSYEKL. Deletions cut 1 base from V and 9 bases from J, with 21 bases between. This CDR3 reads CASSQVLTGDTGAQYF. In nucleotides, the CDR3 is TGCGCCAGCAGCCAAGTTTTGACAGGTGATACTGGGGCCCAGTACTTC.

This chain connects TRBV28 to TRBJ2-7; D may be TRBD1 (5 bases). There are 15 residues in the CDR3. Per the germline V gene, CDR1 is MDHEN and CDR2 is SYDVKM. V dropped 7 bases and J dropped 2 bases, with 18 bases sitting between them. The chain's CDR3 is CASTDTRDRPYEQYF. In nucleotides, the CDR3 is TGTGCCAGCACCGATACTCGCGACAGACCCTACGAGCAGTACTTC.

The chain employs TRBV18 and TRBJ2-1, with TRBD2 matching 7 bases. CDR1 and CDR2 from the germline V gene are KGHSH and LQKENI. CDR3 length: 15 residues. The J segment lost 0 bases and the V segment lost 5 bases, leaving 4 bases of the junction unmatched. For the CDR3, the DNA is TGTGCCAGCTCAGAAACTAGCGACTCCTACAATGAGCAGTTCTTC. This encodes CASSETSDSYNEQFF. The full variable domain, completed using reference TRBV18 and TRBJ2-1, is NAGVMQNPRHLVRRRGQEARLRCSPMKGHSHVYWYRQLPEEGLKFMVYLQKENIIDESGMPKERFSAEFPKEGPSILRIQQVVRGDSAAYFCASSETSDSYNEQFFGPGTRLTVL.

The chain carries TRBV28 and TRBJ1-2; D is undetermined. Germline CDR1 reads MDHEN; CDR2 reads SYDVKM. V dropped 7 bases and J dropped 6 bases, with 18 bases sitting between them. The CDR3 covers 14 residues. CDR3 region: CASTDHGLTHGYTF. The CDR3, as DNA: TGTGCCAGCACCGACCATGGACTCACCCATGGCTACACCTTC.

V usage is TRBV7-2 and J usage is TRBJ2-1, with a weak D call TRBD1 (5 bases). Deletions cut 3 bases from V and 6 bases from J, with 15 bases between. This CDR3 is 15 amino acids long. Germline V gene sequence: CDR1 SGHTA, CDR2 FQGNSA. The CDR3 DNA follows: TGTGCCAGCAGCTTTGGTCAGGGAACTTTCAATGAGCAGTTCTTC. This gives the protein CASSFGQGTFNEQFF.

The chain carries TRBV19 and TRBJ1-1; 9 nucleotides agree with TRBD1. The trim removed 7 bases at V and 4 bases at J, leaving 13 bases unmatched. CDR1 and CDR2 from the germline V gene are LNHDA and SQIVND (reference sequence). The CDR3 runs 16 residues. In DNA, the CDR3 is TGTGCCAGTACCGGATCTTGGACAGGGGTAAGCACTGAAGCTTTCTTT. This gives the protein CASTGSWTGVSTEAFF.

This rearrangement joins TRBV6-1 to TRBJ2-3; a possible D gene is TRBD2 (5 bases). The germline V gene encodes CDR1 MNHNS and CDR2 SASEGT. With 1 base removed from V and 0 bases from J, the gap between germline ends came to 11 bases. The length of the CDR3 is 16 residues. CDR3 region: CASSEGRLLSTDTQYF. Written as DNA, the CDR3 is TGTGCCAGCAGTGAAGGGAGGCTTCTGAGCACAGATACGCAGTATTTT.

The V gene is TRBV30, the J gene TRBJ2-3; D unresolved. CDR3 length: 15 residues. V dropped 2 bases and J dropped 3 bases, with 15 bases sitting between them. CDR1 GTSNPN and CDR2 SVGIG come from the germline V gene (reference sequence). The CDR3 reads CAWSSTGDGTDTQYF. In nucleotides, the CDR3 is TGTGCCTGGAGTTCGACTGGCGATGGGACAGATACGCAGTATTTT.

The chain has TRBV6-2 or TRBV6-3 and TRBJ2-7; 7 positions match TRBD2. CDR1 is MNHEY, CDR2 SVGEGT, per germline. Losses at the gene ends were 5 bases for V and 7 bases for J; bases not matched to a gene: 14. The CDR3 extends over 15 amino acids. The CDR3 region is CASSPLAAGPQEQYF. CDR3 in DNA: TGTGCCAGCAGTCCCTTGGCAGCGGGGCCCCAGGAGCAGTACTTC.

The rearrangement joins TRBV18 to TRBJ1-4, with 9 bases that match TRBD1. Trimming took 8 bases from V and 6 from J; bases not matched to a gene: 10. This CDR3 spans 15 amino acids. Germline lookup yields CDR1 KGHSH and CDR2 LQKENI. The CDR3 nucleotides are TGTGCCAGCCAACGGTGGACAGGGGCGGATGAAAAACTGTTTTTT. Its translation: CASQRWTGADEKLFF.

J is TRBJ2-3 and V is TRBV12-3 or TRBV12-4, with unresolved D. V lost 2 bases and J 3 bases, leaving 3 bases between the germline ends. The CDR3 loop spans 12 amino acids. The CDR3 DNA reads as TGTGCCAGCAGTTTACGTACAGATACGCAGTATTTT. Amino acids: CASSLRTDTQYF.

The V call is TRBV2, the J call TRBJ2-3, with 7 bases lining up with TRBD1. After removal of 0 bases from V and 2 bases from J, the junction contained 17 bases not matched to a gene. This CDR3 contains 20 residues. CDR1 and CDR2 (germline): SNHLY, FYNNEI. The CDR3 protein is CASSEALPYRGGQSTDTQYF. DNA for the CDR3: TGTGCCAGCAGTGAAGCGCTTCCCTACAGGGGTGGGCAGTCCACAGATACGCAGTATTTT.

The J gene is TRBJ2-2, the V gene TRBV11-3, with TRBD2 matching over 8 bases. CDR1 SGHNT and CDR2 YENEEA come from the germline V gene. After removal of 2 bases from V and 1 base from J, the junction contained 6 bases not matched to a gene. This CDR3 contains 17 residues. DNA for the CDR3: TGTGCCAGCAGCTTACGGATTAGCGGGGTGAACACCGGGGAGCTGTTTTTT. Encoded protein: CASSLRISGVNTGELFF.

This sequence joins TRBV9 and TRBJ2-3; 8 bases agree with TRBD1. V was pared by 0 bases and J by 5 bases, with 8 bases of the junction left unmatched. Germline assignment: CDR1 SGDLS and CDR2 YYNGEE. This CDR3 is built from 16 residues. This chain's CDR3 is CASSVGQGAYIDTQYF. In nucleotides, the CDR3 is TGTGCCAGCAGCGTAGGTCAGGGGGCGTATATAGATACGCAGTATTTT.

This chain connects TRBV4-1 to TRBJ1-4; D is ambiguous. Between the trimmed V and J ends, which lost 4 bases and 5 bases, there was a span of 11 bases. This CDR3 is built from 14 residues. Germline V lookup: CDR1 MGHRA, CDR2 YSYEKL. CDR3 in DNA: TGCGCCAGCAGCCGTGTCCAGACAAATGAAAAACTGTTTTTT. Protein: CASSRVQTNEKLFF.

The chain couples TRBV9 to TRBJ1-2; 10 positions match TRBD1. Germline loops: CDR1 SGDLS, CDR2 YYNGEE. The CDR3 is made up of 18 amino acids. V lost 4 bases to trimming and J lost 3 bases; unmatched junction nucleotides: 15. The CDR3 loop is CASSPFITAGTGDYGYTF. CDR3 coding DNA: TGTGCCAGCAGCCCGTTTATAACTGCCGGGACAGGGGACTATGGCTACACCTTC.

The chain joins TRBV4-3 to TRBJ1-4, with TRBD1 matching 7 bases. With V trimmed by 2 bases and J by 3 bases, 3 bases remained unmatched. The V gene's germline CDR1 is LGHNA and CDR2 YSLEER. CDR3 length: 15 residues. CDR3 sequence (DNA): TGCGCCAGCAGCCAATATGGACAGGCTAATGAAAAACTGTTTTTT. Protein: CASSQYGQANEKLFF.

The chain recombines TRBV2 with TRBJ1-6; D uncertain. Germline assignment: CDR1 SNHLY and CDR2 FYNNEI. Trimming stripped 9 bases from V and 0 bases from J, with 18 bases between. CDR3 length equals 17 residues. The DNA of the CDR3 is TGTGCCAGGGGAGGTGGGCAGCCGAGCTCCTATAATTCACCCCTCCACTTT. Translating gives CARGGGQPSSYNSPLHF.

The chain recombines TRBV5-1 with TRBJ2-1; a weak D match, TRBD2 (5 bases). This CDR3 region has 14 residues. The germline V gene has CDR1 SGHRS and CDR2 YFSETQ. V was cut by 7 bases and J by 5 bases, with 16 bases left in between. The CDR3 sequence: CASDPGNQHNEQFF. The CDR3, as DNA: TGCGCCAGCGACCCGGGGAATCAACACAATGAGCAGTTCTTC. The whole variable domain, filled in from reference TRBV5-1 and TRBJ2-1, reads KAGVTQTPRYLIKTRGQQVTLSCSPISGHRSVSWYQQTPGQGLQFLFEYFSETQRNKGNFPGRFSGRQFSNSRSEMNVSTLELGDSALYLCASDPGNQHNEQFFGPGTRLTVL.

This sequence joins TRBV9 and TRBJ1-3, with D tentatively TRBD1 (6 bases). Germline loops: CDR1 SGDLS, CDR2 YYNGEE. This CDR3 region has 18 residues. Trimming cost V 4 bases and J 4 bases, with 24 bases left between them. The CDR3 bases are TGTGCCAGCAGCATTACAGGGTTTGGAGGTTCGTCCGGAAACACCATATATTTT. Its translation is CASSITGFGGSSGNTIYF.

J is TRBJ1-1 and V is TRBV10-3; possible D gene TRBD1, 6 bases. CDR1 and CDR2 (germline): ENHRY, SYGVKD. Trimming took off 3 bases at V and 1 base at J, with 9 bases between the two ends. The CDR3 has 14 residues. CDR3: CAISDQGPNTEAFF. In DNA form, the CDR3 reads TGTGCCATCAGTGACCAGGGGCCGAACACTGAAGCTTTCTTT.

Written as DNA, the CDR3 is TGTGCCAGCAGCCTGGGACAGCGCAATCAGCCCCAGCATTTT. Protein sequence: CASSLGQRNQPQHF. The chain combines TRBV6-2 or TRBV6-3 with TRBJ1-5; 7 positions agree with TRBD1. The CDR3 runs to 14 residues. With V trimmed by 6 bases and J by 2 bases, 4 bases remained unmatched. CDR1 MNHEY and CDR2 SVGEGT come from the germline V gene.

On this clone itself: Other DNA sequences in this specimen translate into the identical CDR3. The rearrangement joins TRBV6-5 to TRBJ2-1; 10 nucleotides align to TRBD2. Germline lookup yields CDR1 MNHEY and CDR2 SVGAGI. The CDR3 is 15 residues long. V was pared by 4 bases and J by 3 bases, with 3 bases of the junction left unmatched. Written as DNA, the CDR3 is TGTGCCAGCAGTTCATTAGCGGGGGGCTACAATGAGCAGTTCTTC. This gives the protein CASSSLAGGYNEQFF.

The chain couples TRBV9 to TRBJ1-2, with D uncertain. This CDR3 is built from 13 residues. Trimming removed 0 bases at V and 5 bases at J, with 8 bases between. CDR1 and CDR2 (germline): SGDLS, YYNGEE. The CDR3 sequence: CASSVGGRYGYTF. The CDR3 DNA sequence: TGTGCCAGCAGCGTAGGAGGGAGGTATGGCTACACCTTC.

The CDR3 sequence is CASRQGLVSQPQHF. The CDR3 nucleotides are TGTGCCAGTAGACAGGGTCTTGTTAGTCAGCCCCAGCATTTT. The gene calls are TRBV19 and TRBJ1-5; tentatively, D is TRBD1 (6 bases). The CDR3 is 14 amino acids. The germline V gene has CDR1 LNHDA and CDR2 SQIVND (reference sequence). V gave up 6 bases and J gave up 6 bases, with 15 bases separating them. Drawing the rest from reference TRBV19 and TRBJ1-5, the complete variable domain is DGGITQSPKYLFRKEGQNVTLSCEQNLNHDAMYWYRQDPGQGLRLIYYSQIVNDFQKGDIAEGYSVSREKKESFPLTVTSAQKNPTAFYLCASRQGLVSQPQHFGDGTRLSIL.

The V and J genes are TRBV10-2 and TRBJ1-2; 8 bases align to TRBD1. The CDR3 loop spans 14 amino acids. CDR1 and CDR2 from the germline V gene are WSHSY and SAAADI. V was pared by 8 bases and J by 3 bases, with 8 bases of the junction left unmatched. The CDR3 loop is CASHPGTGDYGYTF. CDR3 DNA: TGCGCCAGCCATCCCGGGACAGGAGACTATGGCTACACCTTC.

This clone was seen more than once but under ten times. The chain carries TRBV9 and TRBJ2-1, with D perhaps matching TRBD2 (6 bases). Germline V CDR1 and CDR2: SGDLS, YYNGEE. V was shortened by 0 bases and J by 0 bases, with 7 bases between the two germline ends. The CDR3 runs to 15 residues. The CDR3, as DNA: TGTGCCAGCAGCGTAGGGACTAACTCCTACAATGAGCAGTTCTTC. Amino acids: CASSVGTNSYNEQFF. Using reference TRBV9 and TRBJ2-1 for the parts outside the CDR3, the full variable domain is DSGVTQTPKHLITATGQRVTLRCSPRSGDLSVYWYQQSLDQGLQFLIQYYNGEERAKGNILERFSAQQFPDLHSELNLSSLELGDSALYFCASSVGTNSYNEQFFGPGTRLTVL.

The count of this clone is one. The CDR3 DNA sequence: TGTGCCAGCATCCCCGGAGACAGTTACGAGCAGTACTTC. Protein product: CASIPGDSYEQYF. V and J are TRBV6-2 or TRBV6-3 and TRBJ2-7; possibly TRBD1 for D (5 bases). Between the trimmed V and J ends, which lost 7 bases and 4 bases, there was a span of 14 bases. CDR1 is MNHEY, CDR2 SVGEGT, per germline. The CDR3 sequence is 13 residues long.

This rearrangement joins TRBV6-5 to TRBJ1-2, with unresolved D. Germline V CDR1 and CDR2: MNHEY, SVGAGI. The CDR3 loop spans 15 amino acids. V was cut by 0 bases and J by 4 bases, with 12 bases left in between. CDR3 nucleotide sequence: TGTGCCAGCAGTTACTCTCCGGGTCAGTTCTATGGCTACACCTTC. Protein sequence: CASSYSPGQFYGYTF.

This clone occurred once. CDR3 region: CASCRTSGGASDTQYF. In DNA form, the CDR3 reads TGCGCCAGCTGCAGGACTAGCGGGGGGGCATCAGATACGCAGTATTTT. J is TRBJ2-3 and V is TRBV4-1, with 15 bases matching TRBD2. There are 16 residues in the CDR3. Germline V CDR1 and CDR2: MGHRA, YSYEKL. V was pared by 8 bases and J by 4 bases, with 7 bases of the junction left unmatched.

This sequence joins TRBV24-1 and TRBJ2-7; D unresolved. The CDR3 contains 14 residues. Trimming stripped 6 bases from V and 9 bases from J, with 20 bases between. CDR1 and CDR2 (germline): KGHDR, SFDVKD. CDR3: CATSSPGPVVGQYF. DNA of the CDR3: TGTGCCACCAGTAGCCCAGGTCCGGTCGTGGGGCAGTACTTC.